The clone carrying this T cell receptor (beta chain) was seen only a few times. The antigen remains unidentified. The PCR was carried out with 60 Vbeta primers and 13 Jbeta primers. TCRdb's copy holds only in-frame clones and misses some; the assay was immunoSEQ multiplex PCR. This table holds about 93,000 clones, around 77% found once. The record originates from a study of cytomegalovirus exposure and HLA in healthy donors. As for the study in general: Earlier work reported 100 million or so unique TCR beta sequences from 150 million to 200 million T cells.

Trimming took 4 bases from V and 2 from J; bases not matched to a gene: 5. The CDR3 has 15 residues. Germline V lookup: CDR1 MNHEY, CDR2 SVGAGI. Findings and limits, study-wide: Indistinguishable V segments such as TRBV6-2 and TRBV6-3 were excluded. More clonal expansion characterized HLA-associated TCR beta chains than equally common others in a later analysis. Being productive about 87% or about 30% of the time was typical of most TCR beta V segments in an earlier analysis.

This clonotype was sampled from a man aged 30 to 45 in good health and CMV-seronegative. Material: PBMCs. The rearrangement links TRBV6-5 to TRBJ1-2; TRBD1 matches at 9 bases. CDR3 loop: CASSSPGQGNYGYTF. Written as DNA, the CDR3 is TGTGCCAGCAGTTCGCCGGGACAGGGAAACTATGGCTACACCTTC.